This T cell receptor beta chain was identified in a study of T cell changes during pregnancy in multiple sclerosis. The repertoire was sequenced with immunoSEQ multiplex PCR; TCRdb's copy has only in-frame clones and lacks some. The table shows 90,000 to 120,000 clones, with around 90% occurring only once. Germline V gene lookup returns CDR1 LNHDA and CDR2 SQIVND (reference sequence). The CDR3 consists of 14 residues. The ends lost 5 bases at V and 5 bases at J; junction bases unmatched: 6. The chain recombines TRBV19 with TRBJ1-2; 9 positions match TRBD1. The sample was peripheral blood, taken in the third trimester of pregnancy. The clonotype originates from a female donor in good health, enrolled as a control in a pregnancy study. The CDR3 is CASSDRGRFYGYTF. Here the CDR3 DNA reads TGTGCCAGTAGTGACAGGGGGAGATTTTATGGCTACACCTTC.